The TCR beta chain described here comes from a study of CD8 T cells in ankylosing spondylitis. The study, taken as a whole, reports: One TCR beta motif, made up of about 8 highly homologous variants, appeared characteristic of ankylosing spondylitis blood.

This clonotype was seen more than once but under ten times. The antigen remains unidentified. The CDR3 sequence is 16 residues long. Trimming shortened V by 4 bases and J by 6 bases, and 20 bases separated the two germline ends. TCRdb processed the 5' RACE reads anew with MiXCR; each CDR3 protein has one entry. Of over 700,000 distinct CDR3 sequences in the sample, 15% to 20% were seen once. The sequenced sample was blood, either unsorted or a sorted T cell fraction (not recorded which). This sequence joins TRBV12-3 or TRBV12-4 and TRBJ2-3, with a possible D match to TRBD2 (5 bases). This clonotype was obtained from a male donor with ankylosing spondylitis. The CDR3 region is CASSSPRSEGGDTQYF. The CDR3, as DNA: TGTGCCAGCAGTTCCCCCAGGAGTGAGGGTGGGGATACGCAGTATTTT.